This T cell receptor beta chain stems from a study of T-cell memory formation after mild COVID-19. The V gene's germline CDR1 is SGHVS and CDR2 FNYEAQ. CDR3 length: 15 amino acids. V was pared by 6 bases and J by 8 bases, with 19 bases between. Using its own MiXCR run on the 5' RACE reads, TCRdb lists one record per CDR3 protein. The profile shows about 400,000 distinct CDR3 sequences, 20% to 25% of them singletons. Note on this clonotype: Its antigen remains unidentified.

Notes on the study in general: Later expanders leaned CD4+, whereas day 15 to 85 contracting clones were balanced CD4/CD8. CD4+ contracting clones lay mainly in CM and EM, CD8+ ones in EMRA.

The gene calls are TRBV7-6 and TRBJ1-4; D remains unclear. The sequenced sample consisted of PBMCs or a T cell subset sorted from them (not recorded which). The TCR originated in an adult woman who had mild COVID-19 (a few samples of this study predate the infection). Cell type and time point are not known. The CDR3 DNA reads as TGTGCCAGCAGTCATACCGGAGAGGGTCAGGAAAAACTGTTTTTT. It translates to CASSHTGEGQEKLFF.